The 29 T cell receptor beta chains in this list originate from one sample, sequenced in a study of CD8 T cells in ankylosing spondylitis (dated 2017 in TCRdb). The library came from 5' RACE. TCRdb names Illumina HiSeq 2500 as the instrument used. TCRdb handled the public reads itself, with Q25 trimming in fastp and clone calling in MiXCR, and kept productive beta chains. Every CDR3 protein is listed once, alongside the most common genes and DNA of its rows. The sample table lists 50,000 or so distinct CDR3 sequences, 7.4% of them with a count of one. Approximately 8.5% of the sample lies in the top ten. Sequencing was carried out using blood, either unsorted or a sorted T cell fraction (not recorded which). Receptors originate from a female donor with ankylosing spondylitis or in good health (not recorded which).

This clonotype has a count of ten or more. The J gene is TRBJ2-2, the V gene TRBV10-2; maybe TRBD1 (5 bases). The V end was cut by 6 bases, the J end by 4 bases, with 18 bases between. Germline CDR1 reads WSHSY; CDR2 reads SAAADI. This CDR3 is built from 16 residues. The CDR3 spells CASSGRTIFATGELFF. The CDR3 DNA follows: TGCGCCAGCAGCGGACGGACAATCTTCGCCACCGGGGAGCTGTTTTTT.

This clonotype was counted only a few times. The gene calls are TRBV11-2 and TRBJ2-3; a weak D match, TRBD2 (7 bases). The germline gives CDR1 SGHAT, CDR2 FQNNGV. This CDR3 contains 14 residues. Trimming removed 6 bases from V and 3 bases from J, with 13 bases in between. CDR3 residues: CASRGGGWTDTQYF. CDR3 coding DNA: TGTGCCAGCAGAGGGGGGGGTTGGACAGATACGCAGTATTTT. The whole variable domain, remainder taken from reference TRBV11-2 and TRBJ2-3, is EAGVAQSPRYKIIEKRQSVAFWCNPISGHATLYWYQQILGQGPKLLIQFQNNGVVDDSQLPKDRFSAERLKGVDSTLKIQPAKLEDSAVYLCASRGGGWTDTQYFGPGTRLTVL.

In this sample, this clonotype turned up many times. The chain employs TRBV18 and TRBJ1-1; D is undetermined. V was pared by 0 bases and J by 4 bases, with 15 bases between. Germline V gene sequence: CDR1 KGHSH, CDR2 LQKENI. The CDR3 runs 16 residues. The CDR3 protein is CASSPPKLLGSTEAFF. The CDR3, as DNA: TGTGCCAGCTCACCACCGAAGCTGCTGGGATCCACTGAAGCTTTCTTT.

This clonotype was recorded many times. V gene TRBV5-5 combines with J gene TRBJ2-3; 8 bases are shared with TRBD1. The CDR3 loop spans 16 amino acids. The J segment lost 2 bases and the V segment lost 5 bases, leaving 10 bases of the junction unmatched. Germline-derived CDR1 and CDR2 are SGHKS and YYEKEE (reference sequence). The chain's CDR3 is CASRRTGLSITDTQYF. Written as DNA, the CDR3 is TGTGCCAGCAGGCGGACAGGGCTGAGTATCACAGATACGCAGTATTTT.

This clonotype was seen at least ten times. The chain has TRBV19 and TRBJ2-5; D is possibly TRBD2 (6 bases). The CDR3 sequence is 14 residues long. Germline lookup yields CDR1 LNHDA and CDR2 SQIVND (reference sequence). The V end was cut by 10 bases, the J end by 4 bases, with 19 bases between. The CDR3 DNA is TGTGCCACCTCAACCCCCGGGGGACGAGAGACCCAGTACTTC. Translated: CATSTPGGRETQYF.

This clonotype was counted many times. The chain carries TRBV3-1 and TRBJ2-1; 10 bases map to TRBD2. The ends lost 1 base at V and 2 bases at J; junction bases unmatched: 2. This CDR3 region has 16 residues. The germline V gene encodes CDR1 LGHDT and CDR2 YNNKEL (reference sequence). DNA for the CDR3: TGTGCCAGCAGCCAAGGGACTAGCGGTCCCTACAATGAGCAGTTCTTC. Protein: CASSQGTSGPYNEQFF.

This clonotype was observed many times. The chain recombines TRBV7-6 with TRBJ2-1; TRBD2 matches at 10 bases. The germline CDR1 and CDR2 sequences are SGHVS and FNYEAQ. V shed 0 bases, J shed 15 bases, and the junction held 5 bases outside the gene matches. The CDR3 sequence is 13 residues long. CDR3 in amino acids: CASSLAQRGGRFF. Written as DNA, the CDR3 is TGTGCCAGCAGCTTAGCCCAGCGGGGGGGACGGTTCTTC.

This clonotype was recorded many times. The chain recombines TRBV20-1 with TRBJ2-1, with 7 bases lining up with TRBD2. J lost 4 bases, V lost 3 bases, and 12 bases had no gene match. The germline CDR1 and CDR2 sequences are DFQATT and SNEGSKA (reference sequence). The CDR3 extends over 16 amino acids. CDR3 bases: TGCAGTGCTAGCGGCACCTGGCCTAGCGGATACAATGAGCAGTTCTTC. Protein: CSASGTWPSGYNEQFF.

This clonotype came up many times. The rearrangement uses TRBV5-1 and TRBJ1-2; the D gene is possibly TRBD1 (5 bases). Germline V CDR1 and CDR2: SGHRS, YFSETQ. The CDR3 is 16 amino acids. V dropped 1 base and J dropped 1 base, with 14 bases sitting between them. CDR3 amino acids: CASSLSTPGLNYGYTF. The CDR3 DNA follows: TGCGCCAGCAGCTTGTCGACCCCAGGGCTTAACTATGGCTACACCTTC.

This clonotype has ten or more counts. The rearrangement links TRBV6-5 to TRBJ2-7, with TRBD1 matching over 8 bases. CDR1 is MNHEY, CDR2 SVGAGI, per germline. V lost 0 bases to trimming and J lost 5 bases; unmatched junction nucleotides: 12. The CDR3 runs 17 residues. CDR3 amino acids: CASSYSKLAGGFHEQYF. The DNA for the CDR3 is TGTGCCAGCAGTTACTCGAAATTGGCAGGGGGCTTCCACGAGCAGTACTTC.

In its sample, this clonotype was seen many times. This chain links TRBV5-1 with TRBJ2-2, with D perhaps matching TRBD2 (5 bases). Trimming stripped 0 bases from V and 6 bases from J, with 12 bases between. Germline-derived CDR1 and CDR2 are SGHRS and YFSETQ. This CDR3 comprises 15 residues. The CDR3 DNA sequence: TGCGCCAGCAGCTTGGCCGATATCGGGGCCGGGGAGCTGTTTTTT. It translates to CASSLADIGAGELFF.

Many counts were recorded for this clonotype. The chain couples TRBV5-1 to TRBJ1-5; D perhaps matches TRBD1 (5 bases). CDR1 and CDR2 from the germline V gene are SGHRS and YFSETQ. The CDR3 sequence is 14 residues long. Trimming removed 0 bases from V and 6 bases from J, with 10 bases in between. The DNA of the CDR3 is TGCGCCAGCAGCTTGGGAGTCGGGGGTCAGCCCCAGCATTTT. Protein sequence: CASSLGVGGQPQHF. The complete variable domain, with remaining parts taken from reference TRBV5-1 and TRBJ1-5, reads KAGVTQTPRYLIKTRGQQVTLSCSPISGHRSVSWYQQTPGQGLQFLFEYFSETQRNKGNFPGRFSGRQFSNSRSEMNVSTLELGDSALYLCASSLGVGGQPQHFGDGTRLSIL.

This clonotype was recorded at least ten times. The rearrangement links TRBV21-1 to TRBJ2-7; the DNA was not used to check the table's D call, TRBD1. TRBV21-1 is a pseudogene. The CDR3 is made up of 15 amino acids. In DNA form, the CDR3 reads TGTGCCAGCAGCACCACAGGGGGAAGTCGGTACGAGCAGTACGTC. Translation gives CASSTTGGSRYEQYV.

This clonotype has at least ten counts. The gene calls are TRBV5-1 and TRBJ1-4; D not resolved. CDR3 size: 12 residues. CDR1 and CDR2 (germline): SGHRS, YFSETQ. V shed 1 base and J shed 7 bases, with 5 bases lying between them. Written as DNA, the CDR3 is TGCGCCAGCAGCTTGAATTTTGAAAAACTGTTTTTT. This codes for CASSLNFEKLFF.

This clonotype was recorded many times. This chain joins TRBV10-3 and TRBJ2-5, with 9 bases matching TRBD2. With 6 bases clipped from V and 0 bases from J, the junction kept 5 bases outside the gene matches. Germline V gives CDR1 ENHRY, CDR2 SYGVKD. This CDR3 comprises 15 residues. CDR3 amino acids: CAIRPSGGNQETQYF. The CDR3 DNA reads as TGTGCCATCAGGCCGAGCGGGGGGAACCAAGAGACCCAGTACTTC.

This clonotype was counted many times. The V and J genes are TRBV6-7 and TRBJ1-5; D might be TRBD1 (6 bases). TRBV6-7 is an open reading frame whose function is uncertain. The CDR3 is made up of 16 amino acids. Trimming removed 5 bases at V and 4 bases at J, with 18 bases between. The CDR3 nucleotides are TGTGCCAGCAGTCCCTCACGTGGGGGGCTAAATCAGCCCCAGCATTTT. Its translation is CASSPSRGGLNQPQHF.

This clonotype was found many times. V gene TRBV4-3 combines with J gene TRBJ1-4; unclear D gene. V lost 0 bases and J 4 bases, leaving 9 bases between the germline ends. The CDR3 sequence is 15 residues long. Germline V gene data show CDR1 as LGHNA and CDR2 as YSLEER. This CDR3 reads CASSQEGNYNEKLFF. Here the CDR3 DNA reads TGCGCCAGCAGCCAAGAGGGGAATTATAATGAAAAACTGTTTTTT.

This clonotype was counted at least ten times. The genes are TRBV10-2 and TRBJ2-3; TRBD2 agrees at 7 bases. Losses at the gene ends were 5 bases for V and 2 bases for J; bases not matched to a gene: 1. Per germline, CDR1 WSHSY and CDR2 SAAADI. This CDR3 is 13 amino acids long. CDR3 loop: CASSRDYTDTQYF. CDR3 bases: TGCGCCAGCAGTCGGGACTACACAGATACGCAGTATTTT.

The sample holds many counts of this clonotype. The J gene is TRBJ2-2, the V gene TRBV20-1, with 8 nucleotides matching TRBD1. CDR3 size: 16 residues. Germline CDR1 and CDR2: DFQATT and SNEGSKA (reference sequence). Trimming at V came to 5 bases and at J to 1 base, leaving 9 bases not matched to a gene. The CDR3, as DNA: TGCAGTGCTCCCACCACAGGGGGAGGGAACACCGGGGAGCTGTTTTTT. Residues: CSAPTTGGGNTGELFF.

This clonotype was observed many times. A much larger clone is a single base away; this may be a read error. The J gene is TRBJ1-1, the V gene TRBV29-1; D uncertain. Between the trimmed V and J ends, which lost 5 bases and 3 bases, there was a span of 4 bases. Looked up from germline, CDR1 is SQVTM and CDR2 is ANQGSEA. The CDR3 contains 10 residues. The DNA for the CDR3 is TGCAGCGTTAAGGACACTGAAGCTTTCTTT. It yields the protein CSVKDTEAFF. Full variable domain (remainder filled in from reference TRBV29-1 and TRBJ1-1): SAVISQKPSRDICQRGTSLTIQCQVDSQVTMMFWYRQQPGQSLTLIATANQGSEATYESGFVIDKFPISRPNLTFSTLTVSNMSPEDSSIYLCSVKDTEAFFGQGTRLTVV.

This clonotype was detected ten times or more. The genes are TRBV20-1 and TRBJ2-1; a possible D gene is TRBD1 (5 bases). V was shortened by 1 base and J by 4 bases, with 11 bases between the two germline ends. CDR3 length: 14 residues. Germline CDR1 and CDR2: DFQATT and SNEGSKA (reference sequence). The CDR3 loop reads CSARGQGWYNEQFF. In nucleotides, the CDR3 is TGCAGTGCTAGAGGCCAGGGTTGGTACAATGAGCAGTTCTTC.

This chain connects TRBV20-1 to TRBJ1-5, with D possibly TRBD1 on 6 matching bases. The V and J ends lost 3 bases and 7 bases respectively, with 16 bases between them. CDR1 is DFQATT and CDR2 is SNEGSKA in the germline V gene (reference sequence). This CDR3 spans 14 amino acids. CDR3 in DNA: TGCAGTGCTAGGGAGGGACGGGGGGCACAGCCCCAGCATTTT. Translation: CSAREGRGAQPQHF.

This clonotype occurred many times. The J gene is TRBJ2-3, the V gene TRBV4-1; 7 positions agree with TRBD2. The CDR3 covers 14 residues. The germline V gene encodes CDR1 MGHRA and CDR2 YSYEKL. J lost 0 bases, V lost 6 bases, and 3 bases had no gene match. CDR3 residues: CASSSSGSTDTQYF. The CDR3 bases are TGCGCCAGCAGTAGTAGCGGGAGCACAGATACGCAGTATTTT.

This clonotype has a count of ten or more. The rearrangement uses TRBV20-1 and TRBJ2-7; TRBD2 is a possible D gene (5 bases). Germline loops: CDR1 DFQATT, CDR2 SNEGSKA (reference sequence). Between the trimmed V and J ends, which lost 6 bases and 2 bases, there was a span of 26 bases. This CDR3 region has 17 residues. The CDR3 DNA follows: TGCAGTGCGGTACCCATTATAATATTAGCGTTCACCTACGAGCAGTACGTC. Its translation is CSAVPIIILAFTYEQYV.

Ten or more counts support this clonotype. The chain carries TRBV20-1 and TRBJ2-3; 9 nucleotides align to TRBD2. V dropped 5 bases and J dropped 0; count of bases not matched to a gene: 6. The CDR3 totals 15 residues. Germline V gene data show CDR1 as DFQATT and CDR2 as SNEGSKA (reference sequence). This chain's CDR3 is CSARVAGASTDTQYF. In DNA, the CDR3 is TGCAGTGCTCGAGTAGCGGGGGCTAGCACAGATACGCAGTATTTT.

In this sample, this clonotype turned up many times. The rearrangement links TRBV20-1 to TRBJ1-1; D gene uncertain. The CDR3 loop spans 13 amino acids. From germline, CDR1 is DFQATT and CDR2 SNEGSKA (reference sequence). The ends were cut back, 0 bases at V and 4 bases at J, with 9 bases in the middle. The CDR3 loop reads CSARDRGFTEAFF. In nucleotides, the CDR3 is TGCAGTGCTAGAGATAGAGGGTTCACTGAAGCTTTCTTT.

The chain couples TRBV5-1 to TRBJ1-2; D perhaps matches TRBD1 (5 bases). The CDR3 is made up of 12 amino acids. Germline V gene lookup returns CDR1 SGHRS and CDR2 YFSETQ. Deletions cut 2 bases from V and 14 bases from J, with 16 bases between. The chain's CDR3 is CASSLDTGSRTF. In nucleotides, the CDR3 is TGCGCCAGCAGCTTAGACACAGGTTCTAGGACCTTC.

This clonotype was counted many times. The rearrangement joins TRBV3-1 to TRBJ2-2; 10 positions agree with TRBD2. The CDR3 totals 16 residues. CDR1 and CDR2 (germline): LGHDT, YNNKEL (reference sequence). V was pared by 3 bases and J by 1 base, with 2 bases of the junction left unmatched. The CDR3 sequence is CASSQVAGGNTGELFF. CDR3 bases: TGTGCCAGCAGCCAGGTAGCGGGGGGGAACACCGGGGAGCTGTTTTTT.

This clonotype was counted at least ten times. The chain carries TRBV2 and TRBJ1-5; TRBD1 might be the D (5 bases). There are 14 residues in the CDR3. The germline gives CDR1 SNHLY, CDR2 FYNNEI. V was pared by 2 bases and J by 6 bases, with 11 bases between. The CDR3 DNA follows: TGTGCCAGCAGTGAAAATCAGGGAAGTCAGCCCCAGCATTTT. This encodes CASSENQGSQPQHF.